Listed below are T cell receptor beta chains from one sample, sequenced in a study of blood T cell repertoires in COVID-19. The table came from immunoSEQ multiplex PCR; TCRdb's copy has only in-frame clones and leaves some out. This table has roughly 60,000 clones, more than 65% appearing once. Specimen: peripheral blood. The receptors were sampled from a human donor in a cohort sampled during active COVID-19. Each CDR3 is given with its conserved first and last residue. A D gene is named only where the DNA matches it firmly. Clone size is shown for a subset of rows, as once, few, many or a class of expanded clone.

j_call v_call clone_size d_call cdr3_aa cdr3_nt
TRBJ1-3 TRBV5-6 NA TRBD1 CASGTGAGNTIYF TGTGCCAGCGGTACAGGGGCCGGAAACACCATATATTTT
TRBJ2-3 TRBV15 NA TRBD2 CATSRANLGAGGTDTQYF TGTGCCACCAGCAGAGCAAACCTCGGAGCGGGGGGTACAGATACGCAGTATTTT
TRBJ2-1 TRBV28 NA NA CASSLRGSRNEQFF TGTGCCAGCAGTTTACGTGGGAGTAGGAATGAGCAGTTCTTC
TRBJ2-3 TRBV5-4 NA NA CASSPSSTDTQYF TGTGCCAGCAGTCCTAGCAGCACAGATACGCAGTATTTT
TRBJ2-2 TRBV4-2 NA NA CASSQRGTGSTGELFF TGTGCCAGCAGCCAGCGGGGGACAGGATCCACCGGGGAGCTGTTTTTT
TRBJ1-2 TRBV5-1 NA NA CASSLATGGYGYTF TGCGCCAGCAGCTTGGCAACGGGGGGCTATGGCTACACCTTC
TRBJ1-2 TRBV7-2 NA NA CASRFTTGPYGYTF TGTGCCAGCCGATTTACGACAGGCCCATATGGCTACACCTTC
TRBJ2-7 TRBV11-3 NA NA CASSARVSYEQYF TGTGCCAGCAGCGCCCGGGTCTCCTACGAGCAGTACTTC
TRBJ2-1 TRBV5-1 NA NA CASSLAVSNNEQFF TGCGCCAGCAGCTTGGCCGTGTCTAACAATGAGCAGTTCTTC
TRBJ2-5 TRBV5-4 NA TRBD2 CASSLRLAGQETQYF TGTGCCAGCAGCCTTAGACTAGCGGGCCAAGAGACCCAGTACTTC
TRBJ2-3 TRBV15 NA NA CATSTRTLGVTDTQYF TGTGCCACCAGCACCCGGACACTTGGGGTCACAGATACGCAGTATTTT
TRBJ2-1 TRBV10-3 NA TRBD1 CAIGGGQGAWEQFF TGTGCCATCGGCGGGGGACAGGGGGCTTGGGAGCAGTTCTTC
TRBJ1-1 TRBV7-2 NA NA CASSPLGVTRVAFF TGTGCCAGCAGCCCACTGGGTGTTACCCGGGTGGCTTTCTTT
TRBJ2-2 TRBV2 once TRBD2 CASSKIAGGTGELFF TGTGCCAGCAGCAAGATAGCGGGAGGGACCGGGGAGCTGTTTTTT
TRBJ1-1 TRBV15 NA NA CATSVSADTEAFF TGTGCCACCAGCGTCTCGGCGGACACTGAAGCTTTCTTT
TRBJ2-5 TRBV4-3 NA TRBD2 CASSQDSGGAGETQYF TGCGCCAGCAGCCAAGATTCCGGGGGGGCGGGAGAGACCCAGTACTTC
TRBJ2-7 TRBV11-2 NA TRBD1 CASSLIRWQGVYEQYF TGTGCCAGCAGCTTGATCCGGTGGCAGGGGGTCTACGAGCAGTACTTC
TRBJ2-3 TRBV7-8 NA TRBD1 CASSQDRGEDTQYF TGTGCCAGCAGCCAAGACAGGGGTGAAGATACGCAGTATTTT
TRBJ2-2 TRBV7-8 NA TRBD1 CASRIGQGNTGELFF TGTGCCAGCAGGATCGGACAGGGGAACACCGGGGAGCTGTTTTTT
TRBJ1-1 TRBV5-1 few TRBD1 CASRGQENTEAFF TGCGCCAGCAGGGGACAGGAGAACACTGAAGCTTTCTTT
TRBJ2-1 TRBV5-6 few TRBD1 CASSWWTGASSYNEQFF TGTGCCAGCAGCTGGTGGACAGGGGCCAGCTCCTACAATGAGCAGTTCTTC
TRBJ2-7 TRBV7-8 NA TRBD2 CASSLGVAGDPTAQYF TGTGCCAGCAGCTTAGGGGTAGCGGGAGACCCTACGGCGCAGTACTTC
TRBJ2-5 TRBV19 NA NA CASSIRMSVTQYF TGTGCCAGTAGTATTCGTATGAGCGTGACCCAGTACTTC
TRBJ1-5 TRBV4-3 NA TRBD1 CASSQGTGDQPQHF TGCGCCAGCAGCCAAGGGACAGGGGACCAGCCCCAGCATTTT
TRBJ1-1 TRBV5-4 NA TRBD1 CASTLGGQGDLEAFF TGTGCCAGCACCTTGGGGGGACAGGGGGATCTTGAAGCTTTCTTT
TRBJ1-6 TRBV5-4 NA NA CASSLDRYNSPLHF TGTGCCAGCAGCCTCGACAGGTATAATTCACCCCTCCACTTT
TRBJ2-5 TRBV7-2 NA TRBD2 CASSGPGLAGGETQYF TGTGCCAGCAGCGGGCCGGGACTAGCGGGGGGAGAGACCCAGTACTTC
TRBJ2-3 TRBV7-9 NA NA CASSFGVTSTDTQYF TGTGCCAGCAGCTTTGGTGTGACTAGCACAGATACGCAGTATTTT
TRBJ2-7 TRBV7-8 NA TRBD2 CASSFFLAGEERSEQYF TGTGCCAGCAGCTTTTTCCTAGCGGGAGAGGAAAGGTCCGAGCAGTACTTC
TRBJ2-1 TRBV11-2 NA NA CASSSGYTGSYNEQFF TGTGCCAGCAGCTCGGGGTATACGGGCTCCTACAATGAGCAGTTCTTC
TRBJ2-3 TRBV7-8 NA TRBD1 CASSLAGTAGDDTQYF TGTGCCAGCAGCTTAGCGGGGACAGCCGGCGACGATACGCAGTATTTT
TRBJ2-2 TRBV5-4 NA NA CAQSQGRGNTGELFF TGTGCTCAGAGCCAGGGGCGCGGGAACACCGGGGAGCTGTTTTTT
TRBJ2-3 TRBV7-2 NA TRBD2 CASSATSGVTGTDTQYF TGTGCCAGCAGCGCTACTAGCGGGGTCACTGGCACAGATACGCAGTATTTT
TRBJ1-1 TRBV21-1 NA NA CASSKGRQGMNTEAFF TGTGCCAGCAGCAAAGGACGTCAGGGTATGAACACTGAAGCTTTCTTT
TRBJ2-5 TRBV4-1 once TRBD2 CASSQDSWTSGQETQYF TGCGCCAGCAGCCAAGATTCCTGGACTAGCGGACAAGAGACCCAGTACTTC
TRBJ1-2 TRBV28 NA TRBD1 CASSPTGKYTF TGTGCCAGCAGCCCGACAGGGAAATACACCTTC
TRBJ2-2 TRBV30 few TRBD2 CAWSHSGRRTGELFF TGTGCCTGGAGTCATAGCGGGAGAAGGACCGGGGAGCTGTTTTTT
TRBJ2-5 TRBV3-1/TRBV3-2 NA TRBD2 CASSQELAGTRRETQYF TGTGCCAGCAGCCAAGAGCTAGCGGGGACCCGTCGGGAGACCCAGTACTTC
TRBJ1-1 TRBV12-3/TRBV12-4 NA NA CASSQGKVEAFF TGTGCCAGCAGTCAGGGGAAAGTTGAAGCTTTCTTT
TRBJ2-5 TRBV24-1 NA TRBD2 CATSDPAERGGETQYF TGTGCCACCAGTGATCCCGCCGAGCGGGGCGGTGAGACCCAGTACTTC
TRBJ1-1 TRBV5-1 NA TRBD1 CASSLVGQENTEAFF TGCGCCAGCAGCTTGGTCGGACAGGAGAACACTGAAGCTTTCTTT
TRBJ2-6 TRBV6-1 NA NA CASSERGTVLTF TGTGCCAGCAGTGAACGGGGGACCGTCCTGACTTTC
TRBJ1-4 TRBV4-1 NA NA CASSLSGAANEKLFF TGCGCCAGCAGCCTATCAGGGGCGGCTAATGAAAAACTGTTTTTT
TRBJ2-2 TRBV19 few NA CASKKGYEAGELFF TGTGCCAGTAAGAAGGGGTACGAGGCCGGGGAGCTGTTTTTT